The 24 T cell receptor beta chains below come from one sample, sequenced in a study of blood T cell repertoires in COVID-19. The method was immunoSEQ multiplex PCR; TCRdb's version includes in-frame clones alone and lacks a portion of them. The data contain about 280,000 clones, roughly 90% of them singletons. Material for sequencing was peripheral blood. All receptors derive from a woman between 45 and 60 years old who had recovered from COVID-19.

The rearrangement links TRBV2 to TRBJ2-3, with TRBD1 as a possible D gene (6 bases). With 4 bases removed from V and 0 bases from J, the gap between germline ends came to 14 bases. CDR1 and CDR2 from the germline V gene are SNHLY and FYNNEI. There are 16 residues in the CDR3. CDR3 sequence (DNA): TGTGCCAGCAGTGTAGGGACATCCTCTAGCACAGATACGCAGTATTTT. It is translated as CASSVGTSSSTDTQYF.

The chain combines TRBV9 with TRBJ2-2, with 9 bases matching TRBD2. V was clipped by 0 bases and J by 3 bases; unmatched bases: 3. CDR3 length: 16 residues. Germline V lookup: CDR1 SGDLS, CDR2 YYNGEE. This CDR3 reads CASSVVAGEDTGELFF. Here the CDR3 DNA reads TGTGCCAGCAGCGTAGTAGCGGGAGAGGACACCGGGGAGCTGTTTTTT.

CDR3 amino acids: CASSLEWSDEKLFF. In DNA form, the CDR3 reads TGTGCCAGCAGCTTAGAGTGGTCGGATGAAAAACTGTTTTTT. The chain couples TRBV7-2 to TRBJ1-4; D uncertain. The CDR3 covers 14 residues. Germline CDR1 reads SGHTA; CDR2 reads FQGNSA. V dropped 1 base and J dropped 6 bases, with 9 bases sitting between them.

The count of this clone is one. The gene calls are TRBV28 and TRBJ1-1; D not certain. Trimming removed 5 bases at V and 2 bases at J, with 9 bases between. In germline, CDR1 is MDHEN, CDR2 SYDVKM. This CDR3 has 13 residues. The CDR3 sequence: CASSVHFNTEAFF. The CDR3 DNA reads as TGTGCCAGCAGTGTCCACTTTAACACTGAAGCTTTCTTT.

The CDR3: CASGQGQVGQPQHF. CDR3 coding DNA: TGTGCCAGCGGACAGGGGCAGGTGGGGCAGCCCCAGCATTTT. The rearrangement joins TRBV18 to TRBJ1-5, with 9 positions matching TRBD1. The CDR3 is made up of 14 amino acids. The germline V gene encodes CDR1 KGHSH and CDR2 LQKENI. Trimming removed 8 bases from V and 7 bases from J; junction bases left unmatched: 9.

In its sample, this clone ranks as large. The junction and the germline gene differ at one end; a read error may be behind it. The chain is built from TRBV7-8 and TRBJ1-2, with 8 bases fitting TRBD1. The CDR3 runs 13 residues. The germline CDR1 and CDR2 sequences are SGHVS and FQNEAQ. The CDR3 reads CASSLLTQGAYDF. In nucleotides, the CDR3 is TGTGCCAGCAGCTTACTTACTCAGGGGGCGTATGACTTC.

This clone was detected once. The V and J genes are TRBV7-2 and TRBJ1-3; D not certain. V gave up 0 bases and J gave up 2 bases, with 8 bases separating them. The CDR3 has 15 amino acids. Germline V gene lookup returns CDR1 SGHTA and CDR2 FQGNSA. In DNA, the CDR3 is TGTGCCAGCAGCTTAGCTGGAGGCGCTGGAAACACCATATATTTT. Amino acids: CASSLAGGAGNTIYF.

This chain joins TRBV9 and TRBJ2-3, with 11 bases that match TRBD2. J lost 2 bases, V lost 3 bases, and 5 bases had no gene match. This CDR3 has 16 residues. Looked up from germline, CDR1 is SGDLS and CDR2 is YYNGEE. CDR3 nucleotides: TGTGCCAGCAGCGCAGTAGCGGGGGGGTCCACAGATACGCAGTATTTT. The encoded protein is CASSAVAGGSTDTQYF.

The genes are TRBV27 and TRBJ1-6; no clear D gene. The CDR3 is 14 residues long. V was clipped by 7 bases and J by 10 bases, with 17 bases between them. Germline-derived CDR1 and CDR2 are MNHEY and SMNVEV (reference sequence). The CDR3, as DNA: TGTGCCAGCACCCTTGGACGGAGGGAGTCACCCCTCCACTTT. It encodes CASTLGRRESPLHF.

The table lists this clone with a count of one. The rearrangement uses TRBV4-3 and TRBJ1-1; TRBD1 is a possible D gene (5 bases). The CDR3 consists of 15 residues. Trimming shortened V by 1 base and J by 10 bases, and 19 bases separated the two germline ends. The V gene's germline CDR1 is LGHNA and CDR2 YSLEER. CDR3 coding DNA: TGCGCCAGCAGCCAAGTTGGTTCGGGAGGGGAGAGAGCTTTCTTT. Encoded protein: CASSQVGSGGERAFF.

A note on this clone: Other nucleotide sequences from this sample produce the same CDR3. The chain links TRBV7-2 to TRBJ2-5; D gene ambiguous. V lost 5 bases, J lost 5 bases, and 9 bases lay in between. The CDR3 runs to 12 residues. Germline V gene lookup returns CDR1 SGHTA and CDR2 FQGNSA. This CDR3 reads CASSPTGETQYF. CDR3 sequence (DNA): TGTGCCAGCAGCCCCACCGGGGAGACCCAGTACTTC.

V and J are TRBV5-1 and TRBJ2-3; maybe TRBD2 (6 bases). Germline V gene sequence: CDR1 SGHRS, CDR2 YFSETQ. Trimming took off 0 bases at V and 4 bases at J, with 9 bases between the two ends. The CDR3 sequence is 14 residues long. The CDR3 spells CASSLGGDPDTQYF. The CDR3 bases are TGCGCCAGCAGCTTGGGCGGGGACCCAGATACGCAGTATTTT.

The rearrangement joins TRBV14 to TRBJ2-5, with TRBD2 matching 10 bases. Germline V gene sequence: CDR1 SGHDN, CDR2 FVKESK. The length of the CDR3 is 16 residues. J lost 4 bases, V lost 0 bases, and 5 bases had no gene match. The CDR3 bases are TGTGCCAGCAGCCAAGATTTGGCTAGCGGGGGAGAGACCCAGTACTTC. It codes for CASSQDLASGGETQYF.

The chain joins TRBV30 to TRBJ2-7; D not resolved. Germline CDR1 and CDR2: GTSNPN and SVGIG (reference sequence). The CDR3 runs to 13 residues. The ends were cut back, 0 bases at V and 0 bases at J, with 6 bases in the middle. Here the CDR3 reads CAWSVRFSYEQYF. CDR3 bases: TGTGCCTGGAGTGTACGGTTCTCCTACGAGCAGTACTTC.

This chain joins TRBV5-1 and TRBJ2-7; D is possibly TRBD2 (6 bases). Germline V lookup: CDR1 SGHRS, CDR2 YFSETQ. Trimming cost V 3 bases and J 5 bases, with 12 bases left between them. The CDR3 extends over 13 amino acids. DNA of the CDR3: TGCGCCAGCAGCTCTTTTGGGGGGAACGAGCAGTACTTC. This codes for CASSSFGGNEQYF.

This sequence joins TRBV6-1 and TRBJ1-3; D is perhaps TRBD1 (5 bases). This CDR3 is built from 17 residues. CDR1 is MNHNS and CDR2 is SASEGT in the germline V gene. V dropped 2 bases and J dropped 0 bases, with 14 bases sitting between them. The CDR3 coding sequence is TGTGCCAGCAGTGAATCCATTGTGGGGGGCTCTGGAAACACCATATATTTT. It specifies CASSESIVGGSGNTIYF.

J is TRBJ2-6 and V is TRBV7-2; 12 bases line up with TRBD1. From germline, CDR1 is SGHTA and CDR2 FQGNSA. The CDR3 has 17 amino acids. V lost 5 bases to trimming and J lost 2 bases; unmatched junction nucleotides: 4. The CDR3 coding sequence is TGTGCCAGCAGCCCGGGACAGGGGGCAGCTGGGGCCAACGTCCTGACTTTC. It specifies CASSPGQGAAGANVLTF.

The chain couples TRBV19 to TRBJ1-5; the D is unclear. The CDR3 is 18 residues long. Trimming removed 5 bases from V and 0 bases from J, with 20 bases in between. Germline-derived CDR1 and CDR2 are LNHDA and SQIVND (reference sequence). The CDR3 region is CASSSLRSEGPSNQPQHF. The CDR3 bases are TGTGCCAGTAGTTCCCTTAGGTCCGAGGGCCCTAGCAATCAGCCCCAGCATTTT. Combining the CDR3 with reference TRBV19 and TRBJ1-5 gives the whole variable domain DGGITQSPKYLFRKEGQNVTLSCEQNLNHDAMYWYRQDPGQGLRLIYYSQIVNDFQKGDIAEGYSVSREKKESFPLTVTSAQKNPTAFYLCASSSLRSEGPSNQPQHFGDGTRLSIL.

The chain carries TRBV5-6 and TRBJ1-6, with D unresolved. V was cut by 6 bases and J by 5 bases, with 18 bases left in between. The CDR3 extends over 16 amino acids. Germline V gene lookup returns CDR1 SGHDT and CDR2 YYEEEE. CDR3 DNA: TGTGCCAGCACCACGTTTCGTTTAGATAATAATTCACCCCTCCACTTT. It codes for CASTTFRLDNNSPLHF.

In this sample, this clone turned up a few times. The chain uses TRBV9 and TRBJ2-2; D is ambiguous. Germline V gene lookup returns CDR1 SGDLS and CDR2 YYNGEE. The V end was cut by 2 bases, the J end by 3 bases, with 8 bases between. The CDR3 spans 14 residues. The CDR3 region is CASSVASDTGELFF. CDR3 nucleotides: TGTGCCAGCAGCGTCGCCTCAGACACCGGGGAGCTGTTTTTT. Full variable domain (missing parts from reference TRBV9 and TRBJ2-2): DSGVTQTPKHLITATGQRVTLRCSPRSGDLSVYWYQQSLDQGLQFLIQYYNGEERAKGNILERFSAQQFPDLHSELNLSSLELGDSALYFCASSVASDTGELFFGEGSRLTVL.

The rearrangement joins TRBV4-3 to TRBJ2-2; D is perhaps TRBD1 (6 bases). Germline CDR1 is LGHNA and CDR2 is YSLEER. Trimming shortened V by 3 bases and J by 7 bases, and 18 bases separated the two germline ends. The CDR3 totals 16 residues. The CDR3 sequence: CASSHEPGQGVGELFF. The CDR3, as DNA: TGCGCCAGCAGCCATGAACCGGGACAAGGGGTCGGGGAGCTGTTTTTT.

The chain couples TRBV18 to TRBJ1-1, with 8 nucleotides matching TRBD1. The CDR3 spans 15 residues. V lost 5 bases to trimming and J lost 1 base; unmatched junction nucleotides: 6. The germline V gene encodes CDR1 KGHSH and CDR2 LQKENI. The CDR3 DNA follows: TGTGCCAGCTCATCCTACAGGGGGGAGAACACTGAAGCTTTCTTT. Translation: CASSSYRGENTEAFF.

The chain links TRBV28 to TRBJ2-5, with D unclear. V was pared by 2 bases and J by 2 bases, with 12 bases between. The length of the CDR3 is 15 residues. Germline values: CDR1 MDHEN, CDR2 SYDVKM. CDR3 sequence reads: CASSLGLQRQETQYF. Here the CDR3 DNA reads TGTGCCAGCAGTTTAGGTTTGCAGCGACAAGAGACCCAGTACTTC.

Comments on this clone: At one of its ends the junction is not consistent with the germline gene, which may arise from a read error. This sequence joins TRBV19 and TRBJ2-1; 10 nucleotides agree with TRBD1. The CDR3 totals 16 residues. Germline CDR1 is LNHDA and CDR2 is SQIVND (reference sequence). The CDR3 here is CASSIRKGQGTNEQFF. DNA for the CDR3: TGTGCCAGCAGTATCCGGAAGGGACAGGGGACGAATGAGCAGTTCTTC. The complete variable domain, with remaining parts taken from reference TRBV19 and TRBJ2-1, reads DGGITQSPKYLFRKEGQNVTLSCEQNLNHDAMYWYRQDPGQGLRLIYYSQIVNDFQKGDIAEGYSVSREKKESFPLTVTSAQKNPTAFYLCASSIRKGQGTNEQFFGPGTRLTVL.